The clone carrying this T cell receptor beta chain showed up just a few times. Other DNA sequences from this sample encode an identical CDR3 as well. Profiled with immunoSEQ multiplex PCR; TCRdb holds only in-frame clones, not every one. The sample shows hundreds of thousands of clones, 88% of them seen only once. These data belong to a study of blood T cell repertoires in COVID-19. Per the germline V gene, CDR1 is SGHVS and CDR2 is FNYEAQ. Germline trimming cut 5 bases from V and 4 bases from J; bases unmatched to any gene: 2. The CDR3 is 14 residues long. This chain connects TRBV7-6 to TRBJ2-7; 13 positions match TRBD2. The sequenced sample consisted of peripheral blood. This clonotype originated in a woman younger than 45 with acute or convalescent COVID-19. The CDR3 protein is CASSPGLAGYEQYF. CDR3 DNA: TGTGCCAGCAGCCCGGGACTAGCGGGATACGAGCAGTACTTC.